This T cell receptor beta chain was recorded in a study of blood T cells in healthy people across ages. This CDR3 is built from 15 residues. Germline CDR1 reads SGHRS; CDR2 reads YFSETQ. V dropped 4 bases and J dropped 2; count of bases not matched to a gene: 6. The study, taken as a whole, reports: There was a strong correlation between TCR beta diversity and naive T cell percentage.

This clonotype was counted a few times. The antigen remains undetermined. Through a sample-barcoded 5' primer and a J-beta primer mix, a second PCR was run for roughly 6 to 12 cycles. In TCRdb, the 5' RACE reads were re-called with MiXCR into one record per CDR3 protein. The sample contains about 1,800,000 distinct CDR3 sequences, approximately 30% of which appear only once. Source material: blood. The V gene is TRBV5-1, the J gene TRBJ2-3; 8 bases are a match to TRBD1. The origin of this receptor is a woman between 25 and 40 years old in good health. The CDR3 DNA sequence: TGCGCCAGCAGCAAGGACAGGGTCGTCACAGATACGCAGTATTTT. This encodes CASSKDRVVTDTQYF.